A single sample is the source of the 5 T cell receptor beta chains below, sequenced in a study of T cells in Graves' hyperthyroidism and ophthalmopathy. Using RNA transcripts as the source, TCR beta CDR3 regions were amplified. The study used the HTBI primer set for a first-round RT-PCR of the TCR CDR3. TCRdb fed the multiplex PCR reads into MiXCR, producing one record per CDR3 protein. The sample shows 400,000 or so distinct CDR3 sequences, approximately 14% of them seen only once. The sample comprised blood. The receptors were gathered from a woman aged 25-40 years with Graves' ophthalmopathy.

A remark on this clonotype: Since a much larger clone is just one base distant, this may be a read error. This sequence joins TRBV10-3 and TRBJ2-3, with 7 bases that match TRBD2. From germline, CDR1 is ENHRY and CDR2 SYGVKD. CDR3 length equals 13 residues. Unmatched junction bases numbered 6, after V lost 7 bases and J lost 5 bases. The CDR3 sequence: CAIMSSGEDTQYF. The DNA for the CDR3 is TGTGCCATCATGTCAAGCGGGGAAGATACGCAGTATTTT.

This chain joins TRBV24-1 and TRBJ2-1; 12 nucleotides align to TRBD2. This CDR3 contains 16 residues. Trimming removed 2 bases from V and 7 bases from J; junction bases left unmatched: 5. Germline-derived CDR1 and CDR2 are KGHDR and SFDVKD. Here the CDR3 reads CATSDWASGGGNEQFF. In DNA, the CDR3 is TGTGCCACCAGTGATTGGGCTAGCGGGGGGGGGAATGAGCAGTTCTTC.

The sample holds many counts of this clonotype. The chain carries TRBV20-1 and TRBJ2-1; D not resolved. Germline CDR1 is DFQATT and CDR2 is SNEGSKA (reference sequence). The CDR3 totals 15 residues. V was cut by 5 bases and J by 1 base, with 15 bases left in between. The CDR3 sequence is CSAPRTLVSYNEQFF. The CDR3 coding sequence is TGCAGTGCTCCGAGGACCCTCGTATCCTACAATGAGCAGTTCTTC.

This clonotype was observed at least ten times. The chain combines TRBV20-1 with TRBJ2-7, with 8 bases that match TRBD2. V lost 3 bases to trimming and J lost 0 bases; unmatched junction nucleotides: 4. Looked up from germline, CDR1 is DFQATT and CDR2 is SNEGSKA (reference sequence). The CDR3 has 14 residues. The CDR3 DNA is TGCAGTGCTAGTGATAGCGGGGTCTCCTACGAGCAGTACTTC. It translates to CSASDSGVSYEQYF.

The table lists this clonotype with many counts. The gene calls are TRBV7-2 and TRBJ2-1; D unresolved. The CDR3 extends over 13 amino acids. In germline, CDR1 is SGHTA, CDR2 FQGNSA. Trimming took off 3 bases at V and 8 bases at J, with 11 bases between the two ends. The DNA for the CDR3 is TGTGCCAGCAGCTTCTCCGGTAGGGATGAGCAGTTCTTC. Protein: CASSFSGRDEQFF.